What follows are 2 T cell receptor beta chains derived from one specimen sequenced in a study of T cells in narcolepsy (dated by TCRdb to 2017 to 2018). The library was made by the immunoSEQ multiplex PCR assay. TCRdb obtained this table from immuneACCESS and retained in-frame rearrangements with V and J assigned. These tables miss some clones; where compared with another copy, unresolved V genes account for less than half of the shortfall, and the remainder is unexplained. The sample table holds around 24,000 clones, of which approximately 77% were seen once. Clones ranked in the top ten supply roughly 0.98% of the sample. Sample: memory (CD45RA-) CD4+ T cells from blood. Sample cell subset or site, as interpreted from the label and publication: memory T cells sorted ex vivo from peripheral blood. All receptors come from a human donor in good health.

The chain carries TRBV19 and TRBJ1-5, with 8 bases aligning to TRBD1. The CDR3 has 14 amino acids. V shed 5 bases and J 7 bases; nucleotides not matched to a gene: 7. The germline CDR1 and CDR2 sequences are LNHDA and SQIVND (reference sequence). The CDR3 region has the DNA TGTGCCAGTAGTCTAGGACAGGGAGGGCAGCCCCAGCATTTT. Translation: CASSLGQGGQPQHF.

The chain couples TRBV5-1 to TRBJ2-1; D gene unclear. From germline, CDR1 is SGHRS and CDR2 YFSETQ. Trimming removed 4 bases at V and 1 base at J, with 15 bases between. This CDR3 has 16 residues. CDR3 in amino acids: CASSPLSLDSYNEQFF. The CDR3, as DNA: TGCGCCAGCAGCCCACTGTCCCTTGATTCCTACAATGAGCAGTTCTTC. The full variable domain, completed using reference TRBV5-1 and TRBJ2-1, is KAGVTQTPRYLIKTRGQQVTLSCSPISGHRSVSWYQQTPGQGLQFLFEYFSETQRNKGNFPGRFSGRQFSNSRSEMNVSTLELGDSALYLCASSPLSLDSYNEQFFGPGTRLTVL.